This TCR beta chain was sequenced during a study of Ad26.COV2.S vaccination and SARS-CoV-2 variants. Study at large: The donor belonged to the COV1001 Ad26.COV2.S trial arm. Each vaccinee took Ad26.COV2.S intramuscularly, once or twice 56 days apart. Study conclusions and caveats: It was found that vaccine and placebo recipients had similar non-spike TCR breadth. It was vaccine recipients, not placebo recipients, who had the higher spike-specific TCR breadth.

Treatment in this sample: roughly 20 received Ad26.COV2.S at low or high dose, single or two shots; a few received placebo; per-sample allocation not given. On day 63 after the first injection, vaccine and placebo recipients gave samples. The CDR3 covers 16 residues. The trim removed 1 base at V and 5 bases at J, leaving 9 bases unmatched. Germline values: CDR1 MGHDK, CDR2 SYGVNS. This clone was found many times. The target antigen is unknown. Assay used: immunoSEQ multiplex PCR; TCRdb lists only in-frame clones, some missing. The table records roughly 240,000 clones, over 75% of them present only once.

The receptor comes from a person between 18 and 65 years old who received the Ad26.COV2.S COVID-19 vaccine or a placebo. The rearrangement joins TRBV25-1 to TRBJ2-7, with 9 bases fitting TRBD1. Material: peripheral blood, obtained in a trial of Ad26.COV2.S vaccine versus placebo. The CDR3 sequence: CASSESLGTGPHEQYF. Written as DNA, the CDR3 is TGTGCCAGCAGTGAATCGCTCGGGACAGGGCCCCACGAGCAGTACTTC.